Below are 3 T cell receptor beta chains sequenced from a single sample in a study of control samples from healthy donors and cancer patients. The method was immunoSEQ multiplex PCR; TCRdb's version includes in-frame clones alone and lacks a portion of them. The sample contains about 190,000 clones, 90% to 95% of which appear only once. Sequencing input: blood. Receptor source: a young man in good health.

This chain links TRBV6-1 with TRBJ1-2, with 9 bases that match TRBD1. CDR1 and CDR2 from the germline V gene are MNHNS and SASEGT. With V trimmed by 3 bases and J by 4 bases, 6 bases remained unmatched. The CDR3 extends over 15 amino acids. As DNA, the CDR3 is TGTGCCAGCAGTGATCGGACAGGGGAAGGCTATGGCTACACCTTC. It is translated as CASSDRTGEGYGYTF.

This clone was counted once. The V call is TRBV25-1, the J call TRBJ2-7; D is possibly TRBD1 (5 bases). V lost 6 bases, J lost 1 base, and 13 bases lay in between. The CDR3 runs to 14 residues. Germline V gives CDR1 MGHDK, CDR2 SYGVNS. This CDR3 reads CASSSGSGSYEQYF. DNA for the CDR3: TGTGCCAGCAGCTCAGGGTCAGGGTCCTACGAGCAGTACTTC.

This clone has only one observation. The chain joins TRBV5-4 to TRBJ2-4, with no clear D. This CDR3 contains 14 residues. Germline V gene lookup returns CDR1 SGHNT and CDR2 YYREEE (reference sequence). V dropped 1 base and J dropped 7 bases, with 12 bases sitting between them. CDR3 residues: CASSLSVLANIQYF. For the CDR3, the DNA is TGTGCCAGCAGCTTGTCCGTCCTGGCCAACATTCAGTACTTC.